The count of the clone carrying this T cell receptor (beta chain) is one. Relative to the germline gene, one junction end is altered; a read error may explain this. TCRdb's copy holds only in-frame clones and misses some; the assay was immunoSEQ multiplex PCR. This table has 55,000 to 65,000 clones, over 75% appearing once. This entry comes from a study of blood T cell repertoires in COVID-19. Germline-derived CDR1 and CDR2 are WNHNN and SYGVQD (reference sequence). The CDR3 loop spans 14 amino acids. The sample taken for sequencing was peripheral blood. The rearrangement uses TRBV10-1 and TRBJ2-5, with D unresolved. This receptor was identified in a man at least 80 years old in a cohort sampled during active COVID-19. Here the CDR3 DNA reads TGCGCCAGCGGTGAGTCGATACAGCAAGAGACCCAGTACTTC. Encoded protein: CASGESIQQETQYF.